This TCR beta chain was identified during a study of blood T cell repertoires in COVID-19. Across the study: Sources were T cells, B-cell-depleted T cells, or PBMCs; the material itself was cDNA or gDNA.

Adults between roughly 18 and 95 years of age took part from 24 US areas. Categorization into cohorts depended on clinical history that participants reported. This CDR3 has 14 residues. Germline CDR1 is LNHDA and CDR2 is SQIVND (reference sequence). Deletions cut 4 bases from V and 0 bases from J, with 10 bases between. The data were produced by immunoSEQ multiplex PCR, yet TCRdb's version contains in-frame clones alone and is incomplete. The repertoire consists of over 200,000 clones, with around 86% occurring once and the leading ten covering roughly a sixth. The chain uses TRBV19 and TRBJ2-7; weak D call: TRBD2 (5 bases). This clonotype was obtained from a man younger than 35 who had recovered from COVID-19. Specimen: PBMCs or T cells enriched from blood (not recorded which). The CDR3 DNA follows: TGTGCCAGTAGTAATATCGGGGACTCCTACGAGCAGTACTTC. It yields the protein CASSNIGDSYEQYF.